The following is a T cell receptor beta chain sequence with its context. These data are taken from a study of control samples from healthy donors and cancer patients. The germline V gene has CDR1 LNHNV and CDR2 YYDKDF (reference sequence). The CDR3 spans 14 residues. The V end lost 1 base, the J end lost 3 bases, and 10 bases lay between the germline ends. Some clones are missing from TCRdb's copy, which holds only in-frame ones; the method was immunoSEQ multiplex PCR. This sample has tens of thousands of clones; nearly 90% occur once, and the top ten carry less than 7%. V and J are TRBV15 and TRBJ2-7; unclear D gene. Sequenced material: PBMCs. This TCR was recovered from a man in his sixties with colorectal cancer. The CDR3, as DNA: TGTGCCACCAGCAGAGCAGGACCCTTCTACGAGCAGTACTTC. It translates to CATSRAGPFYEQYF.